The T cell receptor beta chain under discussion was sequenced for a study of T cells in Graves' hyperthyroidism and ophthalmopathy. RNA transcripts gave rise to amplified TCR beta CDR3 regions. The primer set for the first-round RT-PCR of the TCR CDR3 was HTBI. TCRdb re-derived calls from the multiplex PCR reads in MiXCR, one entry per CDR3 protein. Among 500,000 to 650,000 distinct CDR3 sequences listed, roughly 15% were seen once. Researchers defined stable Graves' hyperthyroidism as no ophthalmopathy progression within 18 months. Patients with uncontrolled infections, other autoimmune diseases, pregnancy or lactation were excluded. The diagnoses drew upon clinical symptoms, serum thyroxine and TRAb, thyroid ultrasound and orbital computed tomography. Findings and limits, study-wide: Within blood appeared most thyroid clonotypes that had expanded above 0.001.

V lost 4 bases and J lost 4; bases outside the gene matches: 9. CDR3 length: 15 amino acids. Germline V lookup: CDR1 SNHLY, CDR2 FYNNEI. Comment on this clonotype: Its specificity is not known.

The V gene is TRBV2, the J gene TRBJ1-2; 7 bases line up with TRBD1. The source material was blood. The TCR was taken from a woman aged 40 to 49 with Graves' hyperthyroidism. DNA of the CDR3: TGTGCCAGCAGTGCGTTAGAGGGACAGCTCTATGGCTACACCTTC. Translation gives CASSALEGQLYGYTF.